The 4 T cell receptor beta chains listed next were all sequenced from one sample in a study of T cells after posttransplantation cyclophosphamide. Method: immunoSEQ multiplex PCR; TCRdb's copy keeps in-frame clones and lacks some. This repertoire holds approximately 40,000 clones, and none appear only once. Specimen: PBMCs. The receptors derive from a man in his forties in good health, CMV-negative, and a related stem cell transplant donor.

This clone was recorded a few times. The junction and the germline gene differ at one end; a read error may be behind it. Other DNA variants within this sample encode the same CDR3. This chain connects TRBV9 to TRBJ1-2; 9 bases fit TRBD1. The CDR3 spans 15 residues. Germline V gene data show CDR1 as SGDLS and CDR2 as YYNGEE. The CDR3 region is CASSVGGQGLYGYTF. The CDR3 DNA reads as TGCGCCAGCAGCGTAGGGGGACAGGGACTCTATGGCTACACCTTC.

Many counts were recorded for this clone. The CDR3 sequence: CATPGLAGGPENEQFF. DNA of the CDR3: TGCGCCACCCCGGGACTAGCGGGAGGGCCGGAGAATGAGCAGTTCTTC. The chain uses TRBV10-1 and TRBJ2-1; 16 bases map to TRBD2. Germline CDR1 is WNHNN and CDR2 is SYGVQD (reference sequence). Trimming cost V 10 bases and J 7 bases; bases outside gene matches: 10. This CDR3 is built from 16 residues.

This clone was seen many times. J is TRBJ1-1 and V is TRBV29-1; the match to TRBD1 covers 9 bases. Unmatched junction bases numbered 8, after V lost 7 bases and J lost 5 bases. The CDR3 contains 13 residues. Germline CDR1 reads SQVTM; CDR2 reads ANQGSEA. CDR3 in amino acids: CSASTGGWTEAFF. The DNA of the CDR3 is TGCAGCGCCTCAACAGGGGGCTGGACTGAAGCTTTCTTT.

There are many counts of this clone. This sequence joins TRBV4-3 and TRBJ1-4; 9 bases are shared with TRBD1. Germline lookup yields CDR1 LGHNA and CDR2 YSLEER. The CDR3 covers 15 residues. J lost 6 bases, V lost 4 bases, and 6 bases had no gene match. The chain's CDR3 is CASSLGTGLYEKLFF. The DNA of the CDR3 is TGCGCCAGCAGCCTTGGGACAGGGCTGTATGAAAAACTGTTTTTT.